This is a list of T cell receptor beta chains from one sample in a study of T cells after yellow fever vaccination. TCRdb fed the 5' RACE reads into MiXCR, producing one record per CDR3 protein. The table has almost 600,000 distinct CDR3 sequences, approximately 13% seen once; the top ten hold roughly an eighth. Sample: PBMCs, taken on the day of the yellow fever booster vaccination. The origin of the receptors is a man younger than 45 who received the YFV17D yellow fever vaccine. Each CDR3 is given with its conserved first and last residue. A D gene is named only where the DNA matches it firmly. For some rows the clone size is stated as once, few or many, or as a class when expanded; others skip it.

v_gene	j_gene	d_gene	abundance	CDR3nt	CDR3aa
TRBV20-1	TRBJ2-7	TRBD2	few	TGCAGTGCGGAATCTGGGACTGCGGGGGACGAGCAGTACTTC	CSAESGTAGDEQYF
TRBV20-1	TRBJ2-1	NA	few	TGCAGTGCTAGAGATCACACCACCGGGACTCTGTACAATGAGCAGTTCTTC	CSARDHTTGTLYNEQFF
TRBV9	TRBJ2-1	NA	NA	TGTGCCAGCACCCCCTTCCAGGGACGCAATGAGCAGTTCTTC	CASTPFQGRNEQFF
TRBV7-3	TRBJ2-1	TRBD2	once	TGTGCCAGCAGCTTAACGGCGGGAGGAACCAATGAGCAGTTCTTC	CASSLTAGGTNEQFF
TRBV27	TRBJ2-2	TRBD2	few	TGTGCCAGCAGACTAGCGGGAGTTCTGGGGGAGCTGTTTTTT	CASRLAGVLGELFF
TRBV5-1	TRBJ2-1	NA	many	TGTGCCAGCAGTTCCGGGACTTACAATGAGCAGTTCTTC	CASSSGTYNEQFF
TRBV7-9	TRBJ1-6	NA	few	TGTGCCAGCAGCGCTGACACCCTGGGCTCCTATAATTCACCCCTCCACTTT	CASSADTLGSYNSPLHF
TRBV7-9	TRBJ2-1	NA	many	TGTGCCAGCAGCACCAGGGGGGCTAGCGGGCCTAAATCGCAGTTCTTC	CASSTRGASGPKSQFF
TRBV18	TRBJ1-2	TRBD1	NA	TGTGCCAGCTCCCCGAAACTCCTACAGGGGGCTCGGGGCTACACCTTC	CASSPKLLQGARGYTF
TRBV20-1	TRBJ2-5	TRBD1	many	TGCAGTGCTGGGACAGAAGAGACCCAGTACTTC	CSAGTEETQYF
TRBV24-1	TRBJ2-1	NA	few	TGTGCCACCAGTGCGATGGCGGGACTCCAAAGCTCCTACAATGAGCAGTTCTTC	CATSAMAGLQSSYNEQFF
TRBV28	TRBJ1-5	NA	NA	TGTGCCAGCAGGGCGGAAATGGGGAATCAGCCCCAGCATTTT	CASRAEMGNQPQHF
TRBV12-3/TRBV12-4	TRBJ2-7	NA	many	TGTGCCAGCAGTTTCGTACAAACCTACGAGCAGTACTTC	CASSFVQTYEQYF
TRBV10-3	TRBJ2-5	NA	few	TGTGCCATCAGTGAGCGGAGGGATGGGGAGACCCAGTACTTC	CAISERRDGETQYF
TRBV5-6	TRBJ2-1	NA	few	TGTGCCAGCAGTCAAACCGTAGCAGCGGTCTACAATGAGCAGTTCTTC	CASSQTVAAVYNEQFF
TRBV12-3/TRBV12-4	TRBJ2-4	NA	many	TGTGCCAGCAGGGGGACGCTACTTATTCAGTACTTC	CASRGTLLIQYF
TRBV4-3	TRBJ2-3	NA	NA	TGCGCCAGCAGCCTTCAATCACCTAGCACAGATACGCAGTATTTT	CASSLQSPSTDTQYF
TRBV7-8	TRBJ2-7	TRBD2	NA	TGTGCCAGCAGCTTAGCACTAGGGGGACTAGCCTCACCGCAGTACTTC	CASSLALGGLASPQYF
TRBV12-3/TRBV12-4	TRBJ2-3	TRBD2	NA	TGTGCCAGCAGTTTGGGTAGCGGGATGAGCACAGATACGCAGTATTTT	CASSLGSGMSTDTQYF
TRBV10-3	TRBJ2-1	TRBD2	few	TGTGCCATCAGACAAGCGGGAGTGAGGAATGAGCAGTTCTTC	CAIRQAGVRNEQFF
TRBV29-1	TRBJ2-5	TRBD2	NA	TGCAGCGTAGAGGGACTAGCTGATGAGACCCAGTACTTC	CSVEGLADETQYF
TRBV27	TRBJ2-7	TRBD2	few	TGTGCCAGCAGTTGGTCCGGGACTAGCGCCTCATTCTACGAGCAGTACTTC	CASSWSGTSASFYEQYF
TRBV11-3	TRBJ2-7	NA	many	TGTGCCAGCAGCGGAGGGGGCGAGCAGTACTTC	CASSGGGEQYF
TRBV20-1	TRBJ2-5	TRBD1	NA	TGCAGTGCTAGGGCCCCGGGGACAGGGAAAGAGACCCAGTACTTC	CSARAPGTGKETQYF
TRBV4-3	TRBJ2-2	NA	NA	TGCGCCAGCAGCCAATCAGGGGAGGCCGGGGAGCTGTTTTTT	CASSQSGEAGELFF
TRBV20-1	TRBJ2-2	TRBD2	NA	TGCAGTGCTAGAGAACCAGCGGGAGCAACCGGGGAGCTGTTTTTT	CSAREPAGATGELFF
TRBV28	TRBJ1-2	NA	NA	TGTGCCAGCAGTCGGCCGGAAGATAACTATGGCTACACCTTC	CASSRPEDNYGYTF
TRBV27	TRBJ2-7	TRBD2	few	TGTGCCAGCAGTCCTCCACCATACACGGGACTAGCGCACGAGCAGTACTTC	CASSPPPYTGLAHEQYF
TRBV7-6	TRBJ2-7	NA	few	TGTGCCAGCAGCTTAGCGGTGGACGAGCAGTACTTC	CASSLAVDEQYF
TRBV9	TRBJ2-4	TRBD1	NA	TGTGCCAGCAGCGTAGGTCAGGGGGCAGGACAAGCCAAAAACATTCAGTACTTC	CASSVGQGAGQAKNIQYF
TRBV23-1	TRBJ2-3	NA	few	TGCGCCAGCAGTCAATTCAACAGGGCAGATGATACGCAGTATTTT	CASSQFNRADDTQYF
TRBV12-3/TRBV12-4	TRBJ1-3	NA	NA	TGTGCCAGCAGTTTGGGGGGTCCCACTGGAAACACCATATATTTT	CASSLGGPTGNTIYF
TRBV27	TRBJ2-5	NA	many	TGTGCCAGCAGTCCTATTGGGGGGGAGACCCAGTACTTC	CASSPIGGETQYF
TRBV29-1	TRBJ2-1	TRBD2	many	TGCAGCGTTACCGGACCGGGAGGCGATGAGCAGTTCTTC	CSVTGPGGDEQFF
TRBV7-6	TRBJ2-1	TRBD1	few	TGTGCCAGCAGCTCACACAGGGGTTATGAGCAGTTCTTC	CASSSHRGYEQFF